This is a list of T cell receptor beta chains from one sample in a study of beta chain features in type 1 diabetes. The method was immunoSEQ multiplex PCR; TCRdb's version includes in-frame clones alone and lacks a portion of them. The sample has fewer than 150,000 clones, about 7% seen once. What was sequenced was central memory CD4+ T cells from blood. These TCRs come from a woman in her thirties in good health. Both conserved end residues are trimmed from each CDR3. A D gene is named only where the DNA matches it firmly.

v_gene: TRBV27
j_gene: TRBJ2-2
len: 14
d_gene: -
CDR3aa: ASSLLPRAGTGELF

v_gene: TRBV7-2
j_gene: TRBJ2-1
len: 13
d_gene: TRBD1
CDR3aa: ASRRQGDSTDEQF

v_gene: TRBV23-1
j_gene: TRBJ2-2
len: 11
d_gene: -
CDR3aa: ARLQGPGGELF

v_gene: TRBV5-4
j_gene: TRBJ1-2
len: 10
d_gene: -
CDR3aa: ASSGDTYGYT

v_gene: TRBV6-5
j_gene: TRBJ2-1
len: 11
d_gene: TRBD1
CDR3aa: ATRDRHRSEQF

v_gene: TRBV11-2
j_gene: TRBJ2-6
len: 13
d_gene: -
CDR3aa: ASSSEGSGANVLT

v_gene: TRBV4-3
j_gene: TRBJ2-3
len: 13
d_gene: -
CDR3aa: ASSQQIRGTDTQY

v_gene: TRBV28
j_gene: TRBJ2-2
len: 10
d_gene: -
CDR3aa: ASSSPTGELF

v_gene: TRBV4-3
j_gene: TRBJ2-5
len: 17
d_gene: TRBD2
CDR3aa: ASSQDRASGRGAQETQY

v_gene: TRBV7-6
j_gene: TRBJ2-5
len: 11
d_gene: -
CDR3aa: ASSLIEIETQY

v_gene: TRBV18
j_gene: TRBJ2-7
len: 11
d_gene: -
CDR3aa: ASSPDSLYEQY

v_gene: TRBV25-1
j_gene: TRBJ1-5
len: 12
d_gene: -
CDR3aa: ASRAGGEHQPQH

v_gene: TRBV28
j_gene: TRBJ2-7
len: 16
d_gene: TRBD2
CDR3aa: ASSRRELLLAGVHQQY

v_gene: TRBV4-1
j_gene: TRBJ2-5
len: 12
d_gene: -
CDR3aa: ASSQSGFWETQY

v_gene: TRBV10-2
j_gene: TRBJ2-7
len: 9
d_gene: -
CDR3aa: ASSDTGGAS